One and the same sample provided the 5 T cell receptor beta chains below, sequenced in a study of T-cell memory formation after mild COVID-19. TCRdb analysed the 5' RACE reads with MiXCR anew, one entry per CDR3 protein. The sample has about 250,000 distinct CDR3 sequences, approximately 19% seen once. Sequences were obtained from PBMCs or a T cell subset sorted from them (not recorded which). These receptors were taken from a man in his late teens or twenties who had mild COVID-19 (a few samples of this study predate the infection). Cell type and time point are not known.

This clonotype was picked up a small number of times. The chain joins TRBV25-1 to TRBJ1-3; 7 bases match TRBD1. V lost 2 bases to trimming and J lost 1 base; unmatched junction nucleotides: 2. Germline loops: CDR1 MGHDK, CDR2 SYGVNS. This CDR3 has 15 amino acids. The CDR3 bases are TGTGCCAGCAGTGAACTACAGGGGTCTGGAAACACCATATATTTT. As protein: CASSELQGSGNTIYF.

The DNA of the CDR3 is TGTGCCAGCAGTTATCGGGCGAGCTCCTATAATTCACCCCTCCACTTT. This sequence encodes CASSYRASSYNSPLHF. V gene TRBV6-2 or TRBV6-3 combines with J gene TRBJ1-6; D is ambiguous. The length of the CDR3 is 16 residues. The V gene lost 3 bases and the J gene lost 0 bases, with 9 bases spanning the gap. Germline values: CDR1 MNHEY, CDR2 SVGEGT.

This clonotype was seen only a few times. The rearrangement uses TRBV7-9 and TRBJ2-1; possible D gene TRBD1, 5 bases. The V gene's germline CDR1 is SEHNR and CDR2 FQNEAQ (reference sequence). There are 15 residues in the CDR3. With 5 bases removed from V and 3 bases from J, the gap between germline ends came to 14 bases. CDR3 sequence (DNA): TGTGCCAGCAGCCCCATCCAGGGAATCTACAATGAGCAGTTCTTC. It translates to CASSPIQGIYNEQFF. Drawing the rest from reference TRBV7-9 and TRBJ2-1, the complete variable domain is DTGVSQNPRHKITKRGQNVTFRCDPISEHNRLYWYRQTLGQGPEFLTYFQNEAQLEKSRLLSDRFSAERPKGSFSTLEIQRTEQGDSAMYLCASSPIQGIYNEQFFGPGTRLTVL.

J is TRBJ1-2 and V is TRBV28; TRBD1 agrees at 7 bases. The CDR3 totals 15 residues. Losses at the gene ends were 3 bases for V and 0 bases for J; bases not matched to a gene: 4. Germline lookup yields CDR1 MDHEN and CDR2 SYDVKM. CDR3 in amino acids: CASSFEGAANYGYTF. The DNA for the CDR3 is TGTGCCAGCAGTTTTGAGGGGGCCGCTAACTATGGCTACACCTTC.

J is TRBJ1-4 and V is TRBV6-1; D is ambiguous. Germline V gene data show CDR1 as MNHNS and CDR2 as SASEGT. The CDR3 is 13 residues long. V gave up 6 bases and J gave up 0 bases, with 5 bases separating them. The CDR3: CASSATTNEKLFF. CDR3 DNA sequence: TGTGCCAGCAGCGCTACAACTAATGAAAAACTGTTTTTT.